The TCR beta chain under discussion was sequenced for a study of blood T cell repertoires in COVID-19. The wider study: There were acute and convalescent COVID-19 samples, and they came from the United States, Italy and Spain. T cells, B-cell-depleted T cells, or PBMCs provided the cDNA or gDNA that served as material.

Authors' processing steps: The authors estimated nucleated cell counts from reference gene primer amplification. Clones were sequenced by immunoSEQ multiplex PCR, and TCRdb holds only the in-frame ones, with some missing. V and J calls and clone size are as listed in that table; D and trimming were resolved from the DNA. The sample yields around 150,000 clones, roughly 82% seen once. The V end was cut by 4 bases, the J end by 8 bases, with 14 bases between. Germline CDR1 is KGHDR and CDR2 is SFDVKD. There are 14 residues in the CDR3. The table lists this clone with a count of one. The chain employs TRBV24-1 and TRBJ2-1; a weak D match, TRBD1 (6 bases). The sequenced sample consisted of peripheral blood. The origin of this receptor is a man aged 70-80 years with acute or convalescent COVID-19. The DNA of the CDR3 is TGTGCCACCAGTGACAAAGACAGGTCCTATGAGCAGTTCTTC. Translation gives CATSDKDRSYEQFF.